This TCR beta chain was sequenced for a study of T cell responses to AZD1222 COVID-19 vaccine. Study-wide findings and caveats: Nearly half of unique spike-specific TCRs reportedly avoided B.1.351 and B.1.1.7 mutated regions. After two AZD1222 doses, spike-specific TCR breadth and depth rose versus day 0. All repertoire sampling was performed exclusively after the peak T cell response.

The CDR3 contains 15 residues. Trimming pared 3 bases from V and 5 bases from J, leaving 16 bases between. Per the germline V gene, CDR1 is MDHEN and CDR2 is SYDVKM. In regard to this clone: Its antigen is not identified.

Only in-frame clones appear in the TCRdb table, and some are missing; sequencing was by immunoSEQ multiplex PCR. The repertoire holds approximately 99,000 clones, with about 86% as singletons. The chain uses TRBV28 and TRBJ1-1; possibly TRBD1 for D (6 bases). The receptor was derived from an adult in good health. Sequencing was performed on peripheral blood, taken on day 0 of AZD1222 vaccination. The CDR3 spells CASSLGGLEFTEAFF. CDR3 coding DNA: TGTGCCAGCAGTTTGGGGGGGCTTGAGTTTACTGAAGCTTTCTTT.